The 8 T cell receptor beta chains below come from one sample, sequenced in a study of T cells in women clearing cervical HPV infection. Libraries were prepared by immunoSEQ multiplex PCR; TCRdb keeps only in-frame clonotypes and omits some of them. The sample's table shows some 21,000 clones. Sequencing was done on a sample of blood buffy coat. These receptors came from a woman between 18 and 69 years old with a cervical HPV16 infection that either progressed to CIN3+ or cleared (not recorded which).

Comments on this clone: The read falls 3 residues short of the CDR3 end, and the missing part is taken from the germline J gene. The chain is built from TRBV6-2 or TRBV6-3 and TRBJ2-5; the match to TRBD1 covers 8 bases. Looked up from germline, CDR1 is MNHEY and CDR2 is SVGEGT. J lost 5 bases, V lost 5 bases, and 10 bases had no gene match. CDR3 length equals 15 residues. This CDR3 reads CASSIATGVWETQYF. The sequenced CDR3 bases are TGTGCCAGCAGTATCGCGACAGGGGTTTGGGAGACC.

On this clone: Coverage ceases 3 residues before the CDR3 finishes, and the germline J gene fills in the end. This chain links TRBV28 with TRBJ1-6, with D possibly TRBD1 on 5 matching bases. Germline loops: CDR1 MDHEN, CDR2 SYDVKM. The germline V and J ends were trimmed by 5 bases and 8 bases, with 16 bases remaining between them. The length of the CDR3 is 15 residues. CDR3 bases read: TGTGCCAGCAGTCCCCTCGGGGGTGGTGATTCACCC. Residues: CASSPLGGGDSP. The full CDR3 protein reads CASSPLGGGDSPLHF.

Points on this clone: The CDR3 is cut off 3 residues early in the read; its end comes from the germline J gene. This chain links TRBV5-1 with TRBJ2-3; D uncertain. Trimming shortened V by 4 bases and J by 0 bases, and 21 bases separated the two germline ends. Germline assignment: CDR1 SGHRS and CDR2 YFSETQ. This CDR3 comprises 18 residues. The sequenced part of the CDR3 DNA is TGCGCCAGCAGCGCTGAATGGAACCTTGACGGGAGCACAGATACG. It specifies CASSAEWNLDGSTDT. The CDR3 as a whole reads CASSAEWNLDGSTDTQYF.

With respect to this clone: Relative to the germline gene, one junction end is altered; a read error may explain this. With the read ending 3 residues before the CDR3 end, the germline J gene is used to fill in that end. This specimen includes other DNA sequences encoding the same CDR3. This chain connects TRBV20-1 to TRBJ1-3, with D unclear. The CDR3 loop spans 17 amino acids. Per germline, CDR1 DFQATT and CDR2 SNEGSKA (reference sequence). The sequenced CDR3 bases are TGCAGTGCTAGAGAATTCCCGGCAGGCACGAGCGGAAACACA. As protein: CSAREFPAGTSGNT. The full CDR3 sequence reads CSAREFPAGTSGNTIYF.

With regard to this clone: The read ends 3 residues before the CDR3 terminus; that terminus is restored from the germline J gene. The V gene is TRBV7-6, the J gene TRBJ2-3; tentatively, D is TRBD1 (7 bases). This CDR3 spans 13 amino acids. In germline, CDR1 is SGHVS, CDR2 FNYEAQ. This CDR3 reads CASSRRGEETQYF. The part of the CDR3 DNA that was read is TGTGCCAGCAGCCGCAGGGGGGAAGAGACG.

The chain's CDR3 is CASSLYQRTGELFF. The CDR3 bases that were read are TGTGCCAGCAGCTTATATCAGCGAACCGGGGAG. The genes are TRBV7-6 and TRBJ2-2; D unresolved. The observed sequence ends 3 residues before the CDR3 terminus, with the missing tail filled in from the germline J gene. Germline V gives CDR1 SGHVS, CDR2 FNYEAQ. This CDR3 is built from 14 residues. Deletions cut 2 bases from V and 5 bases from J, with 9 bases between.

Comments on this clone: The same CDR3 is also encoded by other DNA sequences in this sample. The CDR3 region is CASSPYRGNTEAFF. The sequenced part of the CDR3 DNA is TGTGCCAGCTCACCATACAGGGGGAACACTGAA. The chain recombines TRBV18 with TRBJ1-1; 7 positions agree with TRBD1. The read is 3 residues too short to cover the CDR3 end, so that end is filled in from the germline J gene. The germline V gene encodes CDR1 KGHSH and CDR2 LQKENI. The CDR3 is 14 residues long. After removal of 2 bases from V and 1 base from J, the junction contained 1 base not matched to a gene.

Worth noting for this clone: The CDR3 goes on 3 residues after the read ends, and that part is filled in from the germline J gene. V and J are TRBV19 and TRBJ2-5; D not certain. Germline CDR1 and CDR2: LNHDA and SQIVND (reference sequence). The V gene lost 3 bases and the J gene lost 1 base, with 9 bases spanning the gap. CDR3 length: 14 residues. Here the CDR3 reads CASSIRVSQETQYF. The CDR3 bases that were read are TGTGCCAGTAGTATTAGGGTGTCCCAAGAGACC.